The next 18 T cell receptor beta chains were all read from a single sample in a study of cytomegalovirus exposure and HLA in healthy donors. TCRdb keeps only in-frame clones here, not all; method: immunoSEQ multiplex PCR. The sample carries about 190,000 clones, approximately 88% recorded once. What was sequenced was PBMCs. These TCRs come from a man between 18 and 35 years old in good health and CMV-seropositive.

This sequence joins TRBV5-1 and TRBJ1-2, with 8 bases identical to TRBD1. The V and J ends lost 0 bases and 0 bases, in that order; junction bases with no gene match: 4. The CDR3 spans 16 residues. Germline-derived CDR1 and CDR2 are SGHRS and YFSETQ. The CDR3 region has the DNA TGCGCCAGCAGCTTGGTCCAGGGGGCGACTAACTATGGCTACACCTTC. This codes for CASSLVQGATNYGYTF.

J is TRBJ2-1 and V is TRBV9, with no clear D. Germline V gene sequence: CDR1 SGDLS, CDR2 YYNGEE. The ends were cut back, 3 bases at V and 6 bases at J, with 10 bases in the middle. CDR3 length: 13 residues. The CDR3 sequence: CASSEPHGNEQFF. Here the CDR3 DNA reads TGTGCCAGCAGCGAGCCCCACGGCAATGAGCAGTTCTTC.

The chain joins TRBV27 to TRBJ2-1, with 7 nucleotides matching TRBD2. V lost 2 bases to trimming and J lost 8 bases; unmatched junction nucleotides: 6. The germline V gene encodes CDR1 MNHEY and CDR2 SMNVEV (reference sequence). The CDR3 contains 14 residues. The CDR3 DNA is TGTGCCAGCAGTTTAGCGGGAGATCCGGATGAGCAGTTCTTC. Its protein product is CASSLAGDPDEQFF.

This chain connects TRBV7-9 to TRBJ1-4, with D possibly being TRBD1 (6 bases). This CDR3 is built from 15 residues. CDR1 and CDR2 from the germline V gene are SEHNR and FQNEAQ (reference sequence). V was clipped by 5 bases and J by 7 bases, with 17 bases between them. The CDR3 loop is CASSPGGGRSEKLFF. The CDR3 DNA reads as TGTGCCAGCAGCCCTGGGGGGGGCCGCAGTGAAAAACTGTTTTTT.

The CDR3 protein is CASRPDGGGATGQPQHF. The CDR3 DNA reads TGTGCCAGCAGACCCGATGGGGGGGGCGCGACGGGTCAGCCCCAGCATTTT. The chain uses TRBV2 and TRBJ1-5, with a tentative D call TRBD1 (6 bases). CDR1 is SNHLY, CDR2 FYNNEI, per germline. V dropped 6 bases and J dropped 6 bases, with 24 bases sitting between them. The CDR3 covers 17 residues.

CDR3 bases: TGCAGTGCTAGTGCCCCTATAGAGCAGTACTTC. Protein sequence: CSASAPIEQYF. V usage is TRBV20-1 and J usage is TRBJ2-7; unclear D gene. Trimming removed 3 bases from V and 7 bases from J, with 10 bases in between. Germline assignment: CDR1 DFQATT and CDR2 SNEGSKA (reference sequence). The CDR3 runs 11 residues.

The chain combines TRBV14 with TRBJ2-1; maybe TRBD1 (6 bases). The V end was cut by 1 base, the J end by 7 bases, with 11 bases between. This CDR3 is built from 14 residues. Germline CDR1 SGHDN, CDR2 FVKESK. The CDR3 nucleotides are TGTGCCAGCAGCCAAGCAGGGGTCCCAAATGAGCAGTTCTTC. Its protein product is CASSQAGVPNEQFF.

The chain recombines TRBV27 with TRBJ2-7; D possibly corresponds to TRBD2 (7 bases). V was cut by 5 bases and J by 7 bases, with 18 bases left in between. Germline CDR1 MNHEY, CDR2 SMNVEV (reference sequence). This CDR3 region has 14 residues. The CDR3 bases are TGTGCCAGCAGTCTAGGGGGTGGGGAGGGGGAGCAGTACTTC. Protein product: CASSLGGGEGEQYF.

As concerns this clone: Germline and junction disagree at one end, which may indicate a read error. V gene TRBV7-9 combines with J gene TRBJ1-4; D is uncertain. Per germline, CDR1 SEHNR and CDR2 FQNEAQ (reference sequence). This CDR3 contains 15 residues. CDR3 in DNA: TGCGCCAGCAGCCAAGACGTCGGAGATGGTGAAAAACTGTTTTTT. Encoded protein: CASSQDVGDGEKLFF.

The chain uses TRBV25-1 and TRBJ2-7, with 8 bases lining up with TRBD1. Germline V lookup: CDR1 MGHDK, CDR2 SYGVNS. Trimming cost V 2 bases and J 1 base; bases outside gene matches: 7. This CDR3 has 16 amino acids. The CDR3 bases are TGTGCCAGCAGTGAACGAGACAGGGGACAATCCTACGAGCAGTACTTC. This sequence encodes CASSERDRGQSYEQYF.

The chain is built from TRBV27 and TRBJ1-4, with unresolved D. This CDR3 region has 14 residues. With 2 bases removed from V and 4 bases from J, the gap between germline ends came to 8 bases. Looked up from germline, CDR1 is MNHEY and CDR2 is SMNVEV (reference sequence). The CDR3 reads CASSLGDNNEKLFF. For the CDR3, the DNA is TGTGCCAGCAGTTTAGGCGACAATAATGAAAAACTGTTTTTT.

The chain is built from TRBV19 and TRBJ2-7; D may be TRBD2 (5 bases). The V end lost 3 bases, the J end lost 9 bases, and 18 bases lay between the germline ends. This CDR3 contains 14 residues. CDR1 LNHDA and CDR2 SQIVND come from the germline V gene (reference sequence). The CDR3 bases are TGTGCCAGTAGTATTAGAGGGCCGAATGCAGGGCAGTACTTC. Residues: CASSIRGPNAGQYF. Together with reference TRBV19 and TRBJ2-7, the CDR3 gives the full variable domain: DGGITQSPKYLFRKEGQNVTLSCEQNLNHDAMYWYRQDPGQGLRLIYYSQIVNDFQKGDIAEGYSVSREKKESFPLTVTSAQKNPTAFYLCASSIRGPNAGQYFGPGTRLTVT.

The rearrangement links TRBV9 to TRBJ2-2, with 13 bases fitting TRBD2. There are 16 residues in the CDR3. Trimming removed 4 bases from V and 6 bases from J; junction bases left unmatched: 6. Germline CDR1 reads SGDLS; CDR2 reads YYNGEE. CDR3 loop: CASSTITSGRAGELFF. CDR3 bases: TGTGCCAGCAGCACAATCACTAGCGGGAGGGCCGGGGAGCTGTTTTTT.

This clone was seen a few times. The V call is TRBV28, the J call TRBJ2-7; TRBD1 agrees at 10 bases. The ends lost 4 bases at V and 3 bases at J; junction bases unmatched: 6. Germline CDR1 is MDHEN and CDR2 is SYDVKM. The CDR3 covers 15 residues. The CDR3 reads CASSSLGTGDYEQYF. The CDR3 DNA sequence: TGTGCCAGCAGTTCTTTAGGGACAGGGGACTACGAGCAGTACTTC.

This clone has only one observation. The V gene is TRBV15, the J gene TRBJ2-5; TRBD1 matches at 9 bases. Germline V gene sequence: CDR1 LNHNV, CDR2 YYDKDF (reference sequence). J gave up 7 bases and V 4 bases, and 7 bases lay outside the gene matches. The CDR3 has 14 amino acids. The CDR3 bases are TGTGCCACCAGCACCGGGACAGGGCTCGGGACCCAGTACTTC. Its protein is CATSTGTGLGTQYF. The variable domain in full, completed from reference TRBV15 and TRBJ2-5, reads DAMVIQNPRYQVTQFGKPVTLSCSQTLNHNVMYWYQQKSSQAPKLLFHYYDKDFNNEADTPDNFQSRRPNTSFCFLDIRSPGLGDTAMYLCATSTGTGLGTQYFGPGTRLLVL.

CDR3 DNA sequence: TGTGCCAGCGGGTTAATCAGGCTCGGTAATGAAAAACTGTTTTTT. Its protein product is CASGLIRLGNEKLFF. The gene calls are TRBV21-1 and TRBJ1-4; the DNA was not used to check the table's D call, TRBD1. TRBV21-1 is marked as a pseudogene. This CDR3 has 15 amino acids.

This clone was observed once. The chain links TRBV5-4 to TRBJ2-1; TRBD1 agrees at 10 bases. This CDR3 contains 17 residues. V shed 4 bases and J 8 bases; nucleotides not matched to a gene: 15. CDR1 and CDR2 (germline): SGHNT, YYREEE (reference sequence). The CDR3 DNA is TGTGCCAGCAGCCAGGGCCCACCGGGACAGGGGAGAGATGAGCAGTTCTTC. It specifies CASSQGPPGQGRDEQFF.

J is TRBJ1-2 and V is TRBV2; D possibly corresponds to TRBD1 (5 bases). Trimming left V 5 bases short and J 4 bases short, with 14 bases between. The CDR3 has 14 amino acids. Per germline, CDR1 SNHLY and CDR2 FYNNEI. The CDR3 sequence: CASSPQGSGYGYTF. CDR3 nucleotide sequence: TGTGCCAGCAGTCCGCAGGGTAGCGGCTATGGCTACACCTTC.